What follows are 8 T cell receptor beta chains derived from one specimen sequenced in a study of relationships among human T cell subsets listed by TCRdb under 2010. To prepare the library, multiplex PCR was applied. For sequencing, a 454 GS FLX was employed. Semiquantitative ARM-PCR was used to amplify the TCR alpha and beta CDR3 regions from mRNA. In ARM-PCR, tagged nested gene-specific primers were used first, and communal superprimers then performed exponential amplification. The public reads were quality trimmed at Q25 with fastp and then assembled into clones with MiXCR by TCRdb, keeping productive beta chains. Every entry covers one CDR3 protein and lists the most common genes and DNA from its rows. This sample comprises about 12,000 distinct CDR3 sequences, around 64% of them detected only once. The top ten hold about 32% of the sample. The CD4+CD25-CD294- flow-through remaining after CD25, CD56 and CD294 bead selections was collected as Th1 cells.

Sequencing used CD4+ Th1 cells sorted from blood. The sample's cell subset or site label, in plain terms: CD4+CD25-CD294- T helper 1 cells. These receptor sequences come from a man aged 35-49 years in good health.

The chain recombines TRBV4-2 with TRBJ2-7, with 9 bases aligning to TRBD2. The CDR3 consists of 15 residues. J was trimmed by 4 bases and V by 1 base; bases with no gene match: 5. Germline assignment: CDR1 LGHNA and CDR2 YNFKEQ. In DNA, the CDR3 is TGTGCCAGCAGCCAAGTCGCAGCGGGGGGATACGAGCAGTACTTC. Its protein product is CASSQVAAGGYEQYF.

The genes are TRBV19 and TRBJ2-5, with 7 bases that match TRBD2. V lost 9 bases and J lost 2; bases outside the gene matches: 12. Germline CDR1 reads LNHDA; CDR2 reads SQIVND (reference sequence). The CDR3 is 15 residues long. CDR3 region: CASYPGGKRQETQYF. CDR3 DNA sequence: TGTGCCAGCTACCCCGGGGGGAAACGTCAAGAGACCCAGTACTTC.

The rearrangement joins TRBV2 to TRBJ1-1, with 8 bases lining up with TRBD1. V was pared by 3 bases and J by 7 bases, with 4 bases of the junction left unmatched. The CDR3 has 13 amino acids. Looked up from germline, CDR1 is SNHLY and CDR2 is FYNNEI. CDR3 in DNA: TGTGCCAGCAGTGATGTTGACAGGGGTGAAGCTTTCTTT. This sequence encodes CASSDVDRGEAFF.

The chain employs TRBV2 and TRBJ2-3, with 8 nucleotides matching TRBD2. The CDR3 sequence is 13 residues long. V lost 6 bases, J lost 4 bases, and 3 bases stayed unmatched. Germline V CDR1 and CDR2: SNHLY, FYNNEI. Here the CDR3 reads CASRRTSSDTQYF. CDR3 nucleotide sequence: TGTGCCAGCAGGAGGACTAGCTCAGATACGCAGTATTTT.

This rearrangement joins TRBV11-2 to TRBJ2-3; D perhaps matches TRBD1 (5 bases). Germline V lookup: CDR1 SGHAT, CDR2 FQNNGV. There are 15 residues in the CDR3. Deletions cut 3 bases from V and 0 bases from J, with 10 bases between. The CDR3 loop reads CASSFQGRSTDTQYF. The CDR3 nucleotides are TGTGCCAGCAGCTTCCAGGGAAGAAGCACAGATACGCAGTATTTT.

Written as DNA, the CDR3 is TGCAGCGTTGAAAGGGGCAGGGGAGAGACCCAGTACTTC. Amino acid sequence: CSVERGRGETQYF. The chain combines TRBV29-1 with TRBJ2-5, with D maybe TRBD1 (6 bases). The CDR3 consists of 13 residues. V was clipped by 2 bases and J by 4 bases, with 11 bases between them. The V gene's germline CDR1 is SQVTM and CDR2 ANQGSEA. Based on the CDR3 plus reference TRBV29-1 and TRBJ2-5, the full variable domain is SAVISQKPSRDICQRGTSLTIQCQVDSQVTMMFWYRQQPGQSLTLIATANQGSEATYESGFVIDKFPISRPNLTFSTLTVSNMSPEDSSIYLCSVERGRGETQYFGPGTRLLVL.

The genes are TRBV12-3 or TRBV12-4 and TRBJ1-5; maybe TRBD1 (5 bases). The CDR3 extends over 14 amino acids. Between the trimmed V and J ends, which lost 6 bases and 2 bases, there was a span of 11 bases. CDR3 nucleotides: TGTGCCAGCAGCATTCAGGGTGGCAATCAGCCCCAGCATTTT. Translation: CASSIQGGNQPQHF.

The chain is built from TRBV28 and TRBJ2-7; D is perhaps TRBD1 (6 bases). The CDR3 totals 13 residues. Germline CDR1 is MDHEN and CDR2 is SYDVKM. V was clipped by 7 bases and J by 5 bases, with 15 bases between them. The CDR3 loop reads CASTGGRGHEQYF. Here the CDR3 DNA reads TGTGCCAGCACCGGAGGCAGGGGCCACGAGCAGTACTTC. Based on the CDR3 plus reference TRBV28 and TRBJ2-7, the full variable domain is DVKVTQSSRYLVKRTGEKVFLECVQDMDHENMFWYRQDPGLGLRLIYFSYDVKMKEKGDIPEGYSVSREKKERFSLILESASTNQTSMYLCASTGGRGHEQYFGPGTRLTVT.